A single T cell receptor beta chain is shown here with its context. V trimming: 5 bases; J trimming: 5 bases; junction bases outside the gene matches: 5. Germline CDR1 and CDR2: MGHDK and SYGVNS. CDR3 length: 13 residues. These data originate in a study of Graves' ophthalmopathy and Graves' hyperthyroidism. The authors amplified TCR beta CDR3 regions from RNA transcripts. First-round RT-PCR used HTBI primers; second-round multiplex PCR followed. A single record per CDR3 protein comes from TCRdb applying MiXCR to the multiplex PCR reads. The table has more than 550,000 distinct CDR3 sequences, roughly 39% seen once; the top ten hold 2.5% to 3.5%.

The genes are TRBV25-1 and TRBJ1-2; 7 bases are shared with TRBD1. The sequenced sample was peripheral blood. The TCR comes from an adult man with Graves' ophthalmopathy. CDR3 nucleotide sequence: TGTGCCAGCAGTCGAGGACAGGAGTATGGCTACACCTTC. It codes for CASSRGQEYGYTF.